The 5 T cell receptor beta chains listed next were all sequenced from one sample in a study of T cells expressing NK-cell markers. Following a re-call of the 5' RACE reads, TCRdb has one entry per CDR3 protein and lacks DNA. This listing includes a few hundred distinct CDR3 sequences. Sequenced: blood T cells: a sorted CD56 or NKG2C T cell subset, CD4+ or CD8+ T cells, or bulk PBMC T cells (not recorded which). All receptors derive from a man between 18 and 69 years old in good health.

The CDR3 here is CASSWTGRTEAFF. The chain is built from TRBV14 and TRBJ1-1; TCRdb's D call, TRBD1, is unchecked because there is no DNA. From germline, CDR1 is SGHDN and CDR2 FVKESK. The CDR3 covers 13 residues.

The chain joins TRBV9 to TRBJ1-1; TCRdb reports TRBD1, a call that lacks DNA to check it against. The CDR3 length is 16 residues. CDR1 SGDLS and CDR2 YYNGEE come from the germline V gene. CDR3: CASSANPLNRNTEAFF.

The rearrangement joins TRBV5-1 to TRBJ2-7; TCRdb's D gene call, TRBD1, goes unchecked for lack of DNA. The CDR3 contains 14 residues. Looked up from germline, CDR1 is SGHRS and CDR2 is YFSETQ. The CDR3 is CASSYKTGDYEQYF.

This chain uses TRBV7-9 with TRBJ2-3; TCRdb picks TRBD2, but there is no DNA to check that call. Germline V gene sequence: CDR1 SEHNR, CDR2 FQNEAQ (reference sequence). This CDR3 contains 16 residues. The CDR3 loop is CASSQAAGASTDTQYF. The entire variable domain, with the rest obtained from reference TRBV7-9 and TRBJ2-3, is as follows: DTGVSQNPRHKITKRGQNVTFRCDPISEHNRLYWYRQTLGQGPEFLTYFQNEAQLEKSRLLSDRFSAERPKGSFSTLEIQRTEQGDSAMYLCASSQAAGASTDTQYFGPGTRLTVL.

This clonotype counts as medium-sized by frequency. The chain carries TRBV18 and TRBJ1-2. Germline CDR1 KGHSH, CDR2 LQKENI. The CDR3 sequence is 13 residues long. CDR3 loop: CASSRRTYYGYTF.